This is a list of T cell receptor beta chains from one sample in a study of glioma-infiltrating T cells after dendritic cell vaccination. Produced via immunoSEQ multiplex PCR; TCRdb's table is partial and in-frame only. Of some 58,000 clones listed, approximately 81% were seen once; the top ten hold roughly 10%. Specimen: blood, collected after dendritic cell vaccination. Receptors were obtained from a human donor with glioblastoma. Both conserved end residues are part of each CDR3. The order of the fields is J gene, clone size, V gene, D gene, CDR3 DNA, CDR3 protein. A D gene is named only where the DNA matches it firmly. Clone size, where shown, is once, few, many, or a class for clones that have expanded.

J: TRBJ2-5; size: few; V: TRBV10-2; D: -; DNA: TGCGCCAGCAGTGAGTCACGTGGGGCCCTCCGAGAGACCCAGTACTTC; CDR3: CASSESRGALRETQYF
J: TRBJ2-3; size: -; V: TRBV20-1; D: -; DNA: TGCACCGACTCAGATACGCAGTATTTT; CDR3: CTDSDTQYF
J: TRBJ2-3; size: -; V: TRBV7-2; D: TRBD2; DNA: TGTGCCAGCAGCTGGAGCGGGGGGAAAGGAGATACGCAGTATTTT; CDR3: CASSWSGGKGDTQYF
J: TRBJ1-6; size: -; V: TRBV4-3; D: -; DNA: TGCGCCAGCAGCCCAGGAGGGGTCTCACCCCTCCACTTT; CDR3: CASSPGGVSPLHF
J: TRBJ2-2; size: -; V: TRBV30; D: -; DNA: TGTGCCAGCGCCAGCTCCGGGGAGCTGTTTTTT; CDR3: CASASSGELFF
J: TRBJ1-2; size: -; V: TRBV4-3; D: -; DNA: TGCGCCAGCAGCCAAGGTTCGTCCGGGTTGGGCTACACCTTC; CDR3: CASSQGSSGLGYTF
J: TRBJ2-7; size: -; V: TRBV4-3; D: TRBD1; DNA: TGCGCCAGCAGCCTTGGGACAGGGGGCATTTACGAGCAGTACTTC; CDR3: CASSLGTGGIYEQYF
J: TRBJ2-3; size: -; V: TRBV7-2; D: -; DNA: TGTGCCAGCAGCACTCGACAGTCCACAGATACGCAGTATTTT; CDR3: CASSTRQSTDTQYF
J: TRBJ1-3; size: -; V: TRBV4-1; D: -; DNA: TGCGCCAGCAGCCAACCACGGGAGGGAAACACCATATATTTT; CDR3: CASSQPREGNTIYF
J: TRBJ2-6; size: few; V: TRBV28; D: TRBD1; DNA: TGTGCCAGCAGTTTTTACGGCCCCAGGGGGCGAGAGGCCAACGTCCTGACTTTC; CDR3: CASSFYGPRGREANVLTF
J: TRBJ2-1; size: -; V: TRBV5-4; D: TRBD2; DNA: TGTGCCAGCAGATCTGGCGGGGGGCAGGGAATGGGTGAGCAGTTCTTC; CDR3: CASRSGGGQGMGEQFF
J: TRBJ1-2; size: once; V: TRBV6-5; D: -; DNA: TGTGCCAGCAGTTTACACGATAACTATGGCTACACCTTC; CDR3: CASSLHDNYGYTF
J: TRBJ2-7; size: -; V: TRBV5-1; D: -; DNA: TGCGCCAGCAGCTCGAGCTCCTACGAGCAGTACTTC; CDR3: CASSSSSYEQYF
J: TRBJ1-2; size: once; V: TRBV4-3; D: TRBD1; DNA: TGCGCCAGCAGCGCTTCGATCGGGACAGGGGGCGATGGCTACACCTTC; CDR3: CASSASIGTGGDGYTF
J: TRBJ2-5; size: -; V: TRBV9; D: TRBD2; DNA: TGTGCCAGCAGCGTAGAAGGTAGCGGGCAAGAGACCCAGTACTTC; CDR3: CASSVEGSGQETQYF
J: TRBJ1-6; size: -; V: TRBV10-1; D: TRBD1; DNA: TGCGCCAGCAGTGAGTTCTGGGGACAGAGAGGGCTTAGAAATTCACCCCTCCACTTT; CDR3: CASSEFWGQRGLRNSPLHF